This T cell receptor beta chain was obtained from a study of cytomegalovirus exposure and HLA in healthy donors. This PCR relied on a set of 60 Vbeta primers and 13 Jbeta primers. Produced via immunoSEQ multiplex PCR; TCRdb's table is partial and in-frame only. In the table there are approximately 220,000 clones, approximately 88% of which are singletons. This CDR3 has 15 residues. Germline V gives CDR1 SGHRS, CDR2 YFSETQ. Trimming took 4 bases from V and 4 from J; bases not matched to a gene: 5. The sample taken for sequencing was PBMCs. The genes are TRBV5-1 and TRBJ2-5; 12 bases line up with TRBD2. The clonotype comes from a boy aged 2 to 9 in good health and CMV-seronegative. CDR3 sequence (DNA): TGCGCCAGCAGCCCCACGACTAGCGGGAGAGAGACCCAGTACTTC. The encoded protein is CASSPTTSGRETQYF.